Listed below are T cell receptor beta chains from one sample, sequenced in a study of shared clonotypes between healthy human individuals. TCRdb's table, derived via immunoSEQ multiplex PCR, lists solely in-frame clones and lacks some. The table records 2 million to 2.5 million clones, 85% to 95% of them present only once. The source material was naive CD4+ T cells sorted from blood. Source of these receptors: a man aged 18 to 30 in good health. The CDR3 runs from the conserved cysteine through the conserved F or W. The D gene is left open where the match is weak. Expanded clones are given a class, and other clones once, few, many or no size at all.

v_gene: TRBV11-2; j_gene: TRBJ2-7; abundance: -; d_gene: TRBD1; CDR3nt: TGTGCCAGCAGAACCCCCGGGACAGGGTCCTTTGCGCAGTACTTC; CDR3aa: CASRTPGTGSFAQYF
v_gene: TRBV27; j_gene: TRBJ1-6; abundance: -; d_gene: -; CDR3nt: TGTGCCAGCAGTTTATTCTCCCAGGGGAATTCACCCCTCCACTTT; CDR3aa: CASSLFSQGNSPLHF
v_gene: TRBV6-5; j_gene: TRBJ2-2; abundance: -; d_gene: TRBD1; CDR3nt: TGTGCCAGCAGTTCCGTGGACAGGGGGCACACCGGGGAGCTGTTTTTT; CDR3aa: CASSSVDRGHTGELFF
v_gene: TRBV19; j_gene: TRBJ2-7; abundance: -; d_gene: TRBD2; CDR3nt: TGTGCCAGCGGAGCGGGAGAAGGGTACGAGCAGTACTTC; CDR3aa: CASGAGEGYEQYF
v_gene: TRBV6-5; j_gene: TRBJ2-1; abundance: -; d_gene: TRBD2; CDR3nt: TGTGCCAGCAGTCGAACCGGGACTAGCGATGAGCAGTTCTTC; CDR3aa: CASSRTGTSDEQFF
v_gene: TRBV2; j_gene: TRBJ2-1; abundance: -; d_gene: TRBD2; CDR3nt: TGTGCCCTTGGTGTGGTTACGGGAGGTTCTAGTGAGCAGTTCTTC; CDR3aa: CALGVVTGGSSEQFF
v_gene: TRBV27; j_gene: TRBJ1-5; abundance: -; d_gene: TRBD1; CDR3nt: TGTGCCAGCAGTTTTTCAGGGGGCGTAGGACAGCCCCAGCATTTT; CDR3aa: CASSFSGGVGQPQHF
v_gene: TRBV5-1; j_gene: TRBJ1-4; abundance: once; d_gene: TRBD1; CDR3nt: TGCGCCAGCAGCTTGTCGGGACAGGTCCATGAAAAACTGTTTTTT; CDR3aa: CASSLSGQVHEKLFF
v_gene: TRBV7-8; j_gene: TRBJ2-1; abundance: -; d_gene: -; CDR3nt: TGTGCCAGCAGCTTAGGGGCCCCACAGTTCTTC; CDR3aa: CASSLGAPQFF
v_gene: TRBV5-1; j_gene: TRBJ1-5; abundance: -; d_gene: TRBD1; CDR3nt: TGCGCCAGCAGCCCCGGGACAGGGCTCCATCAGCCCCAGCATTTT; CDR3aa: CASSPGTGLHQPQHF
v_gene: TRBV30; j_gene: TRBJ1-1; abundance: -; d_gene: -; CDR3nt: TGTGCCTGGAGCCTTCAGGGAACTGAAGCTTTCTTT; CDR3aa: CAWSLQGTEAFF
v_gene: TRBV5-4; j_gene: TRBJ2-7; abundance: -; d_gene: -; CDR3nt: TGTGCCAGCAGCCCCGGGGAGTTGAGCTCCTACGAGCAGTACTTC; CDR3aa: CASSPGELSSYEQYF
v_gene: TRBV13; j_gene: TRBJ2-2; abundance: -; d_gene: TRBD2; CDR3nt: TGTGCCAGCAGCTCCGGACTAGCTAACACCGGGGAGCTGTTTTTT; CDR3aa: CASSSGLANTGELFF
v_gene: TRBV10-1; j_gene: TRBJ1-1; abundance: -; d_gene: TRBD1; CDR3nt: TGCGCCAGCAGCGAGACAGGGGCGCCTAAAGCTTTCTTT; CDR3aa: CASSETGAPKAFF